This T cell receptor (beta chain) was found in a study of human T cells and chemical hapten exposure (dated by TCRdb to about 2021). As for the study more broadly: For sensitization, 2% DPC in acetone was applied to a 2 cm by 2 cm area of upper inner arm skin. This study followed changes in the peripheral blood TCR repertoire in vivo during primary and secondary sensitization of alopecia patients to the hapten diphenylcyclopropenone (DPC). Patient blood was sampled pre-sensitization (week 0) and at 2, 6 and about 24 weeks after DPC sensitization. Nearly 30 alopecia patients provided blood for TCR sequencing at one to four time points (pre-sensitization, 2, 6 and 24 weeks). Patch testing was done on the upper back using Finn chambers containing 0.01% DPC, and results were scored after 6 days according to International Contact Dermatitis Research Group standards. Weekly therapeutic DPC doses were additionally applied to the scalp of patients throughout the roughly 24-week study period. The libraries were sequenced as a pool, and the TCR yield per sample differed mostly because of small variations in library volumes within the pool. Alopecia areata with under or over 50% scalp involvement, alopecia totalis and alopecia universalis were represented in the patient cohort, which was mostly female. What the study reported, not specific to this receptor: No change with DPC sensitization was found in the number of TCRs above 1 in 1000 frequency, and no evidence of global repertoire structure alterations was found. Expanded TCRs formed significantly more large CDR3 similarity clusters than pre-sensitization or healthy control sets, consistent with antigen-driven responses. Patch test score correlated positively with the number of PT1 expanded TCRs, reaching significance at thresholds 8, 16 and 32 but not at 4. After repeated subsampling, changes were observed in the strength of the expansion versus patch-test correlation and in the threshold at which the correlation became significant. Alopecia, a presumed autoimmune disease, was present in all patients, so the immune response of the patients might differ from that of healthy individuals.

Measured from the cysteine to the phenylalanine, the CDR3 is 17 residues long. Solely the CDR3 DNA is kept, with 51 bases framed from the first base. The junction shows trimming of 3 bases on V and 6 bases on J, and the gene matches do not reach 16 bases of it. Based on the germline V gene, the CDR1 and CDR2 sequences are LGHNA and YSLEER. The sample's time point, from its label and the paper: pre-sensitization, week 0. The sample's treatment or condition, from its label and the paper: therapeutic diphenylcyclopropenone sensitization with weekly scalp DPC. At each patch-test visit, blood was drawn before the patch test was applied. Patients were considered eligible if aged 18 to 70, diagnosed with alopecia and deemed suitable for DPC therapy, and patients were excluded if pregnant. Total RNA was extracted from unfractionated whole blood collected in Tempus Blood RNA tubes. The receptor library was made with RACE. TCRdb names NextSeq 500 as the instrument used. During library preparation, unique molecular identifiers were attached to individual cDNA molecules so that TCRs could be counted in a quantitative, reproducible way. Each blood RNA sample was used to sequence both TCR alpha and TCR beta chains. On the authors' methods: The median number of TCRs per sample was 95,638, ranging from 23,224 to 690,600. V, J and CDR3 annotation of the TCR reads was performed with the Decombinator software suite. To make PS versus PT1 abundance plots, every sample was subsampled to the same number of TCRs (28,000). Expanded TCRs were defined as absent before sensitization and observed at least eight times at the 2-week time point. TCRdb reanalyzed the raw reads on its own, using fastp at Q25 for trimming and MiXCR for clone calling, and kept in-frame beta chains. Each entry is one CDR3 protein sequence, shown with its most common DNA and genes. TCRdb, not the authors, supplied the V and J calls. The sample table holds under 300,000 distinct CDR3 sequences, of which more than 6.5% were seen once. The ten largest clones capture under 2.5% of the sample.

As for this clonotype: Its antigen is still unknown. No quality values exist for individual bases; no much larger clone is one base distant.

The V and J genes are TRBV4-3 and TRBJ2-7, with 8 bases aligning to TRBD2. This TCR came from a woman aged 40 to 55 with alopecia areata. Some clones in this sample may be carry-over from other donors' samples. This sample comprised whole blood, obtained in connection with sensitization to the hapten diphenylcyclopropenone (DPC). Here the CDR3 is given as CASSHVRFSGTGSEQYF. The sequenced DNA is TGCGCCAGCAGCCATGTGAGATTTAGCGGGACCGGCAGCGAGCAGTACTTC.